A selection of T cell receptor beta chains follows, all from one sample in a study of blood T cell repertoires in COVID-19. Profiling relied on immunoSEQ multiplex PCR, and the TCRdb table lists in-frame clones only, not all of them. The sample yields more than 150,000 clones, approximately 88% seen once. The sequenced sample was PBMCs or T cells enriched from blood (not recorded which). The receptors were sampled from a woman aged 55 to 70 who had recovered from COVID-19. The CDR3 runs from the conserved cysteine through the conserved F or W. Fields, in order: D gene, J gene, clone size, V gene, CDR3 DNA, CDR3 protein. A D gene is named only where the DNA matches it firmly. Clone sizes are given selectively: once, few, many, or a class where the clone is expanded.

TRBD1 | TRBJ1-2 | - | TRBV19 | TGTGCCAGTAGTCAAAGACCACAGGGGGCTAATGGCTACACCTTC | CASSQRPQGANGYTF
- | TRBJ1-1 | - | TRBV2 | TGTGCCAGCAGTCCGTATGGGGGCGGCACTGAAGCTTTCTTT | CASSPYGGGTEAFF
- | TRBJ1-1 | - | TRBV7-6 | TGTGCCAGCAGCTCCCAAGTCGGACACATGAACACTGAAGCTTTCTTT | CASSSQVGHMNTEAFF
TRBD2 | TRBJ2-1 | - | TRBV7-2 | TGTGCCAGCAGCCAAAACGGGGGGAGCTCCTACAATGAGCAGTTCTTC | CASSQNGGSSYNEQFF
TRBD2 | TRBJ2-2 | - | TRBV27 | TGTGCCAGCAGTTTATCTCGACGGGGACTAGCGGGACACACCGGGGAGCTGTTTTTT | CASSLSRRGLAGHTGELFF
- | TRBJ2-5 | - | TRBV3-1/TRBV3-2 | TGTGCCAGCAGCCAAGGACTAGCAGGGGGCGAGACCCAGTACTTC | CASSQGLAGGETQYF
- | TRBJ1-2 | few | TRBV28 | TGTGCCAGCAGTTTCAGGGCTAACTATGGCTACACCTTC | CASSFRANYGYTF
- | TRBJ1-3 | - | TRBV3-1/TRBV3-2 | TGTGCCAGCAGCTCACGCGGGGGTGCTGGAAACACCATATATTTT | CASSSRGGAGNTIYF
TRBD2 | TRBJ2-1 | - | TRBV5-1 | TGCGCCAGCAGCTTGGCGACCCTAGCGGGAGGGTGGAATGAGCAGTTCTTC | CASSLATLAGGWNEQFF
TRBD1 | TRBJ1-2 | - | TRBV11-1 | TGTGCCAGCAGCATACAGGGGCCTCTTGGCTACACCTTC | CASSIQGPLGYTF
- | TRBJ1-6 | - | TRBV4-1 | TGCGCCAGCAGCCAAGATCGGTCGATAAATTCACCCCTCCACTTT | CASSQDRSINSPLHF
- | TRBJ1-5 | - | TRBV28 | TGTGCCAGCAGTCTCGACCCAGGGGTGGGTCAGCCCCAGCATTTT | CASSLDPGVGQPQHF
TRBD2 | TRBJ2-2 | - | TRBV3-1/TRBV3-2 | TGTGCCAGCAGCCCCTTAGCGGGATCCTCTAACGGGGAGCTGTTTTTT | CASSPLAGSSNGELFF
- | TRBJ1-5 | - | TRBV19 | TGTGCCAGTAATCTAAACTGGAATCAGCCCCAGCATTTT | CASNLNWNQPQHF
TRBD1 | TRBJ1-5 | - | TRBV3-1/TRBV3-2 | TGTGCCAGCAGCCATGGGACAGGGACTCAGCCCCAGCATTTT | CASSHGTGTQPQHF
TRBD1 | TRBJ1-2 | - | TRBV19 | TGTGCCAGTAAAACAGGGGATTCTAACTATGGCTACACCTTC | CASKTGDSNYGYTF
- | TRBJ2-7 | - | TRBV5-6 | TGTGCCAGCAGCTTGGCCCATGAGCAGTACTTC | CASSLAHEQYF
TRBD1 | TRBJ2-1 | few | TRBV27 | TGTGCCAGCAGGACGACAGGGGCCTTCTACAATGAGCAGTTCTTC | CASRTTGAFYNEQFF
TRBD1 | TRBJ2-7 | - | TRBV27 | TGTGCCAGCAGTTTTGGTCGTACCGGGACAGTCTACGAGCAGTACTTC | CASSFGRTGTVYEQYF
- | TRBJ2-5 | - | TRBV2 | TGTGCCAGCAGTGAAGTTAGGCGGGAGACCCAGTACTTC | CASSEVRRETQYF
TRBD1 | TRBJ2-7 | - | TRBV9 | TGTGCCAGCAGCGTAGGGGAGGGACAGGGCGAAGAGCAGTACTTC | CASSVGEGQGEEQYF
- | TRBJ1-1 | few | TRBV2 | TGTGCCACCGGGGGGCAGAACACTGAAGCTTTCTTT | CATGGQNTEAFF
TRBD2 | TRBJ2-7 | - | TRBV6-2/TRBV6-3 | TGTGCCAGCAGCCCCCGGACTAGCGGGATAACCGAGCAGTACTTC | CASSPRTSGITEQYF
- | TRBJ1-4 | - | TRBV27 | TGTGCCAGCAGTTTAGGTCTCGGACAGTCCTATGAAAAACTGTTTTTT | CASSLGLGQSYEKLFF
- | TRBJ2-5 | - | TRBV6-5 | TGTGCCAGCAGGTTTCCGGGAGAAGAGACCCAGTACTTC | CASRFPGEETQYF
- | TRBJ1-1 | - | TRBV12-5 | TGTGCTAGTGGTTTGGAAGGACGGGGTGAAGCTTTCTTT | CASGLEGRGEAFF
- | TRBJ2-5 | - | TRBV7-9 | TGTGCCAGCAGCTTAGGGCTTACCGAAGAGACCCAGTACTTC | CASSLGLTEETQYF
- | TRBJ1-1 | - | TRBV20-1 | TGCAGTGCTCACAGGGATACTGAAGCTTTCTTT | CSAHRDTEAFF
TRBD2 | TRBJ2-7 | - | TRBV6-6 | TGTGCCAGCAGTTACTATATGGCGGGAGGGTACGAGCAGTACTTC | CASSYYMAGGYEQYF
TRBD2 | TRBJ2-3 | - | TRBV6-1 | TGTGCCAGCAGTGAAGCACCCCGGACTAGCCTGGATTTT | CASSEAPRTSLDF
- | TRBJ2-7 | - | TRBV11-2 | TGTGCCAGCAGCCAGGGGGGCGCCGAGCAGTACTTC | CASSQGGAEQYF
- | TRBJ1-1 | - | TRBV5-1 | TGCGCCAGCAGCTTGGATCCGGGATTGAGCACTGAAGCTTTCTTT | CASSLDPGLSTEAFF
TRBD2 | TRBJ2-3 | - | TRBV5-1 | TGCGCCAGCAGCGGAACTAGCGTAAGCACAGATACGCAGTATTTT | CASSGTSVSTDTQYF
TRBD1 | TRBJ1-1 | - | TRBV30 | TGTGCCTGGATGCGACAGGGGGGCACTGAAGCTTTCTTT | CAWMRQGGTEAFF
- | TRBJ1-1 | once | TRBV6-5 | TGTGCCAGCAGTACCTTGACACCGTACGGTGAAGCTTTCTTT | CASSTLTPYGEAFF
TRBD1 | TRBJ1-1 | - | TRBV2 | TGTGCCAGCAGACTGACAGGGGGTGACACTGAAGCTTTCTTT | CASRLTGGDTEAFF
- | TRBJ2-1 | - | TRBV6-5 | TGTGCCAGCAGGGAGGACTTGTACAATGAGCAGTTCTTC | CASREDLYNEQFF
TRBD2 | TRBJ2-3 | - | TRBV9 | TGTGCCAGCAGCGTTGTAGCGGGGGGATTCACAGATACGCAGTATTTT | CASSVVAGGFTDTQYF
TRBD1 | TRBJ1-2 | - | TRBV28 | TGTGCCAGCAGTCAGACAGGGTACGGCTACACCTTC | CASSQTGYGYTF
- | TRBJ2-7 | few | TRBV11-2 | TGTGCCAGCAGCTTAGATTCACTAGCTAGGGAGCAGTACTTC | CASSLDSLAREQYF
- | TRBJ2-6 | - | TRBV28 | TGTGCCAGCAGTCCCCCCGGGACACATATCTCTGGGGCCAACGTCCTGACTTTC | CASSPPGTHISGANVLTF
TRBD2 | TRBJ2-7 | - | TRBV5-4 | TGTGCCAGCAGACAACATCTAGCGGGAGAATCCTACGAGCAGTACTTC | CASRQHLAGESYEQYF
TRBD1 | TRBJ2-4 | - | TRBV6-2/TRBV6-3 | TGTGCCAGCAGTAGGGACAGAGCTTGGAACATTCAGTACTTC | CASSRDRAWNIQYF
- | TRBJ1-1 | - | TRBV28 | TGTGCCAGCAGTTTATGGAGCCAGAACACTGAAGCTTTCTTT | CASSLWSQNTEAFF
TRBD2 | TRBJ2-3 | - | TRBV5-1 | TGCGCCAGCAGCTTACTAGCGGGGTCCGGAGATACGCAGTATTTT | CASSLLAGSGDTQYF
- | TRBJ2-5 | - | TRBV15 | TGTGCCACCAGCAGAAGACAGGATTATCAAGAGACCCAGTACTTC | CATSRRQDYQETQYF
- | TRBJ1-2 | once | TRBV5-5 | TGTGCCAGCAGCTTGGGGGGAGGGAATGACTATGGCTACACCTTC | CASSLGGGNDYGYTF
- | TRBJ2-7 | once | TRBV12-3/TRBV12-4 | TGTGCCAGCAGTTTTGACAGCGAATACGAGCAGTACTTC | CASSFDSEYEQYF
- | TRBJ1-5 | - | TRBV6-5 | TGTGCCGCTCAGTCCGGTGGCAGGGATTTTCAGCCCCAGCATTTT | CAAQSGGRDFQPQHF
- | TRBJ1-3 | once | TRBV18 | TGTGCCAGCTCACCACCGACGGGGGGTGTAGGAAACACCATATATTTT | CASSPPTGGVGNTIYF
TRBD1 | TRBJ2-3 | - | TRBV23-1 | TGCGCCAGCAGGCCAACCCGACAGGGTTACACAGATACGCAGTATTTT | CASRPTRQGYTDTQYF
- | TRBJ2-3 | - | TRBV5-1 | TGCGCCAGCACCCCTGGGCCTAGCGCCACAGATACGCAGTATTTT | CASTPGPSATDTQYF
TRBD1 | TRBJ1-1 | - | TRBV2 | TGTGCCAGCAGAGCACAGGGGGCCCTCACTGAAGCTTTCTTT | CASRAQGALTEAFF